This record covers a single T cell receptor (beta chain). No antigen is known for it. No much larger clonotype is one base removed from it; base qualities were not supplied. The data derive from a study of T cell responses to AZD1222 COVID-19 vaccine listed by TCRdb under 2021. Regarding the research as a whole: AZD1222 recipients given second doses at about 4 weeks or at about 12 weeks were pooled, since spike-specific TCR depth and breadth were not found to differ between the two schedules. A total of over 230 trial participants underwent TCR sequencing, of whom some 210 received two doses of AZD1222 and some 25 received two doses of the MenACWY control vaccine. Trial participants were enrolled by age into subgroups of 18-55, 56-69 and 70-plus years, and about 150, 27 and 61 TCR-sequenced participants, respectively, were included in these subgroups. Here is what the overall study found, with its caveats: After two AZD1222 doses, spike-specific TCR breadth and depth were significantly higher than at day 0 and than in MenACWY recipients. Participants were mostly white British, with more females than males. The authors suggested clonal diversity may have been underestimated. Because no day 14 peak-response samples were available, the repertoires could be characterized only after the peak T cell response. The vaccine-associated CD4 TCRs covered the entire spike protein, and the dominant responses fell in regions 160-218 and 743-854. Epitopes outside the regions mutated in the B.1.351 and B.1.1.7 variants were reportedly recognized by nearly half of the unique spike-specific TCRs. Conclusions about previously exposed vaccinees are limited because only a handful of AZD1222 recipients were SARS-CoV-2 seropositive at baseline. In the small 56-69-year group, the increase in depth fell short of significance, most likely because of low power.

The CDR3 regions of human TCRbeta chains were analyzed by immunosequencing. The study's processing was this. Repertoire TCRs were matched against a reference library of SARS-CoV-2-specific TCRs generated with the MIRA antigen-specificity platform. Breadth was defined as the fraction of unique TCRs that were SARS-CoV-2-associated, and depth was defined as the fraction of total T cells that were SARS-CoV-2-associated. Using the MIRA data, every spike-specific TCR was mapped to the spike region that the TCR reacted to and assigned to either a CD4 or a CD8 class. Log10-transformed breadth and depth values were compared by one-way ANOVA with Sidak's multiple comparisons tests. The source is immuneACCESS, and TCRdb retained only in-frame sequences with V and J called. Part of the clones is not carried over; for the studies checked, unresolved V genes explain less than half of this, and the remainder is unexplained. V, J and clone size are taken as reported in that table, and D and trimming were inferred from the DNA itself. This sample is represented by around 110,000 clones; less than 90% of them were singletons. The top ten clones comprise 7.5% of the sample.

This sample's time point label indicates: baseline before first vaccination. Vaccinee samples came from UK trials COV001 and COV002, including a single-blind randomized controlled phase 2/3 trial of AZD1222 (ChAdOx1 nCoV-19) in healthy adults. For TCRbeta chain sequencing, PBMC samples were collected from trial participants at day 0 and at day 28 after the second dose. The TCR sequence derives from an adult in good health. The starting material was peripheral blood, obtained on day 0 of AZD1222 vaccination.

The DNA is as follows: TGTGCCAGCAGTTTAGAATGGGGTTTGGAGACCCAGTACTTC. Translated, this is CASSLEWGLETQYF. This sequence uses TRBV6-5 and TRBJ2-5, with the D gene call left open. The CDR3 starts with the cysteine, ends with the phenylalanine, and has 14 residues. Only the CDR3 region is kept as DNA, spanning 42 bases read in frame from base 1. CDR1 and CDR2 are read off the germline V gene as MNHEY and SVGAGI. V lost 4 bases and J lost 5 bases; the stretch between them is 14 bases long.